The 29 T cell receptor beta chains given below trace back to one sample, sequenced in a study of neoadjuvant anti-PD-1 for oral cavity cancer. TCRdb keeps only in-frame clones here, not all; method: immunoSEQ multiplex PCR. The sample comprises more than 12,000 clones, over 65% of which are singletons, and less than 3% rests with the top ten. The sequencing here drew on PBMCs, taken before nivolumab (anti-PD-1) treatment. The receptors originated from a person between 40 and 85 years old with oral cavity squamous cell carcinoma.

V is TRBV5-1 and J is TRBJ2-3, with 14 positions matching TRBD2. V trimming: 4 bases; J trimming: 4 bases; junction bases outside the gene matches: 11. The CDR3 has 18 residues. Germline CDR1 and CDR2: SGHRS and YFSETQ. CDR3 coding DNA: TGCGCCAGCAGCCAGGGACTAGCGGGAGTCGGATTTTCAGATACGCAGTATTTT. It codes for CASSQGLAGVGFSDTQYF.

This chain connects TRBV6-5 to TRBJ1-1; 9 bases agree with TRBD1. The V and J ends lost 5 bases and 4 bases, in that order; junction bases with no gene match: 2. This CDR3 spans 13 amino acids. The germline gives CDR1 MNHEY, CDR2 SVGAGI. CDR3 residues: CASSGTGSTEAFF. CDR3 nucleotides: TGTGCCAGCAGTGGGACAGGGTCCACTGAAGCTTTCTTT.

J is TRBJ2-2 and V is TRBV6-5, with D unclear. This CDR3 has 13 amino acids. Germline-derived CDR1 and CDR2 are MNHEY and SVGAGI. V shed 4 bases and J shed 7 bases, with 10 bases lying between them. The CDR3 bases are TGTGCCAGCAGTTCAAGGGTAGTCGGGGAGCTGTTTTTT. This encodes CASSSRVVGELFF.

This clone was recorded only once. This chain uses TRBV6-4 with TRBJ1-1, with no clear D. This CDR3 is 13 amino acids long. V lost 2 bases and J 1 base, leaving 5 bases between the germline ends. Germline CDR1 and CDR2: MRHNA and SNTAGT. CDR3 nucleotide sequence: TGTGCCAGCAGTGACCAGCCGAACACTGAAGCTTTCTTT. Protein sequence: CASSDQPNTEAFF.

The CDR3 sequence is CASSRTGTGYGYTF. The CDR3 nucleotides read TGTGCCAGCAGTCGCACAGGGACGGGCTATGGCTACACCTTC. This chain uses TRBV28 with TRBJ1-2, with a tentative D call TRBD1 (6 bases). Trimming pared 5 bases from V and 4 bases from J, leaving 14 bases between. Germline V gene data show CDR1 as MDHEN and CDR2 as SYDVKM. The CDR3 extends over 14 amino acids.

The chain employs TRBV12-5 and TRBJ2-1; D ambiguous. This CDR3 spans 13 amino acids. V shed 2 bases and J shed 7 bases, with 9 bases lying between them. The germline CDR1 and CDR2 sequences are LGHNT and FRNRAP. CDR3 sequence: CASGLKTRNEQFF. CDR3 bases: TGTGCTAGTGGTTTGAAAACGAGAAATGAGCAGTTCTTC.

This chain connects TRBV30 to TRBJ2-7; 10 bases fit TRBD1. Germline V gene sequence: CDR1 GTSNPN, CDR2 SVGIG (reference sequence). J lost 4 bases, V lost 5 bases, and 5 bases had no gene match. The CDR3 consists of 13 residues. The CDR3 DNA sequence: TGTGCCTGGCGGGACAGGGGAAGGTACGAGCAGTACTTC. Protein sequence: CAWRDRGRYEQYF.

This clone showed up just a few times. The CDR3 DNA follows: TGCGCCAGCAGCACCAGCGGGGGGCGCAATCAGCCCCAGCATTTT. Translating gives CASSTSGGRNQPQHF. V and J are TRBV5-1 and TRBJ1-5, with D perhaps matching TRBD1 (6 bases). Trimming removed 4 bases from V and 2 bases from J, with 13 bases in between. Germline CDR1 reads SGHRS; CDR2 reads YFSETQ. This CDR3 is 15 amino acids long.

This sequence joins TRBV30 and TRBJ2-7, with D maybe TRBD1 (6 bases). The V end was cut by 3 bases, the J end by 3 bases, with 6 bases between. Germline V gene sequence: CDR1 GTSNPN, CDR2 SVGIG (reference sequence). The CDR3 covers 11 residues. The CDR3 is CAWRGGYEQYF. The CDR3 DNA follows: TGTGCCTGGAGAGGGGGCTACGAGCAGTACTTC.

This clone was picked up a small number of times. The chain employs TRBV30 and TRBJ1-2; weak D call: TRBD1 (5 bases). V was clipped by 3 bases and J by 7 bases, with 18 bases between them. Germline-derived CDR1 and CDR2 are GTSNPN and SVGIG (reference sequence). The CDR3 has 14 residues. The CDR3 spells CAWSLSTGGVGYTF. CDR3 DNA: TGTGCCTGGAGCCTCTCCACGGGGGGGGTTGGCTACACCTTC.

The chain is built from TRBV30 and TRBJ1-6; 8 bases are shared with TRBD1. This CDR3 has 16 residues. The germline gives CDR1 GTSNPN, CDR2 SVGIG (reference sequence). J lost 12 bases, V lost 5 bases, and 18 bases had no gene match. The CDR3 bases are TGTGCCTGGTATGGGGTGGACAGGGTCCCTGGAGGACCCCTCCACTTT. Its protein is CAWYGVDRVPGGPLHF. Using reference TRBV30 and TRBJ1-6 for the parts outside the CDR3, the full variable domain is SQTIHQWPATLVQPVGSPLSLECTVEGTSNPNLYWYRQAAGRGLQLLFYSVGIGQISSEVPQNLSASRPQDRQFILSSKKLLLSDSGFYLCAWYGVDRVPGGPLHFGNGTRLTVT.

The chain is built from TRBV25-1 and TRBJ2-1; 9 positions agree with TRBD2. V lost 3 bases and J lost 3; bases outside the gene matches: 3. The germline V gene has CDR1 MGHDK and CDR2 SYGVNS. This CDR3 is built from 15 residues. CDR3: CASSEPSGNYNEQFF. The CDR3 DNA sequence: TGTGCCAGCAGTGAGCCTAGCGGGAACTACAATGAGCAGTTCTTC.

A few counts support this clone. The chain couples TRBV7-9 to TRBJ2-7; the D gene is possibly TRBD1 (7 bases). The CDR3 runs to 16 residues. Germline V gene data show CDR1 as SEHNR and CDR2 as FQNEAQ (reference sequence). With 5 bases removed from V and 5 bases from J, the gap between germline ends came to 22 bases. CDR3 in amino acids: CASSPGGMRETNEQYF. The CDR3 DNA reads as TGTGCCAGCAGCCCAGGGGGTATGCGGGAAACAAACGAGCAGTACTTC.

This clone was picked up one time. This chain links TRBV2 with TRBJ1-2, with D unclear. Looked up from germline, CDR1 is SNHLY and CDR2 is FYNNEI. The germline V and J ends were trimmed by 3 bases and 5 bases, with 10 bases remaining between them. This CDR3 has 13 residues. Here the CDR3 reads CASSELGSYGYTF. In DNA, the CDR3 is TGTGCCAGCAGTGAGCTGGGTAGTTATGGCTACACCTTC.

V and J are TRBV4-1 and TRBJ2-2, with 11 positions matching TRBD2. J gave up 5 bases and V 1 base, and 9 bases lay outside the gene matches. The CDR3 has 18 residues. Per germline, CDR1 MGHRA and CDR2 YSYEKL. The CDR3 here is CASSQGRLAGTRTGELFF. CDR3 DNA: TGCGCCAGCAGCCAAGGTCGACTAGCGGGGACACGAACCGGGGAGCTGTTTTTT.

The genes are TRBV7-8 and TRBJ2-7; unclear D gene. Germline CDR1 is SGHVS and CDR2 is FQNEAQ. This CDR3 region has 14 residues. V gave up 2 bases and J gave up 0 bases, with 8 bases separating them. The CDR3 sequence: CASSLRAPSYEQYF. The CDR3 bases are TGTGCCAGCAGCTTAAGGGCCCCCTCCTACGAGCAGTACTTC.

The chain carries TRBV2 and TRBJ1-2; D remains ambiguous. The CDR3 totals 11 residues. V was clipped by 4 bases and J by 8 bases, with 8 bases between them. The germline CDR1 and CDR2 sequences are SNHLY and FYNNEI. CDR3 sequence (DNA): TGTGCCAGCAGTGCATGGAGGGGCTACACCTTC. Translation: CASSAWRGYTF.

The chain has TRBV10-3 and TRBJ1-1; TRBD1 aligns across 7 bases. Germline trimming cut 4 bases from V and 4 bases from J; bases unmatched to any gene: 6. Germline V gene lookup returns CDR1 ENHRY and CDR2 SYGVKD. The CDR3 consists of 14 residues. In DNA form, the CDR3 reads TGTGCCATCAGTGCCCCCGACAGGGCCACTGAAGCTTTCTTT. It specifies CAISAPDRATEAFF.

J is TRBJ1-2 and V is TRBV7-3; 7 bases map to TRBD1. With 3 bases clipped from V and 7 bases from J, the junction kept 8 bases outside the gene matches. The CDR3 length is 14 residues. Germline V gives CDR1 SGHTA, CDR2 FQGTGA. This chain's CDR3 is CASSFGTADGGYTF. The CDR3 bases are TGTGCCAGCAGCTTCGGGACAGCGGACGGTGGCTACACCTTC.

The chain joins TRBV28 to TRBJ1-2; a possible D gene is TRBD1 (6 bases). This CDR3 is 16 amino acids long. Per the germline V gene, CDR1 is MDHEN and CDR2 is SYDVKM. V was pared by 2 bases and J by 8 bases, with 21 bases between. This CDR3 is CASSLVAGRGAQGYTF. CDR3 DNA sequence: TGTGCCAGCAGTTTAGTGGCGGGGCGGGGGGCGCAAGGCTACACCTTC.

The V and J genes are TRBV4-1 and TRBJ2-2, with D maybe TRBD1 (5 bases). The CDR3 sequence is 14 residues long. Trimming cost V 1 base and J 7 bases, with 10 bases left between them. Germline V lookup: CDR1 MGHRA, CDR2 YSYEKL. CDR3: CASSQGYRGGELFF. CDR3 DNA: TGCGCCAGCAGCCAAGGGTATAGGGGCGGGGAGCTGTTTTTT.

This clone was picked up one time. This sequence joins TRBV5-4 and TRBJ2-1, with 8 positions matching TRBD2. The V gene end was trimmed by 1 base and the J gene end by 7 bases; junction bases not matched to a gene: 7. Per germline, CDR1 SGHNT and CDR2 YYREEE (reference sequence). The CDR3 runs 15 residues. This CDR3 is CASSLRSGSKNEQFF. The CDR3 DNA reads TGTGCCAGCAGCTTGAGGAGCGGGAGTAAAAATGAGCAGTTCTTC. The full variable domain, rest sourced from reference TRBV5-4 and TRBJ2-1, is ETGVTQSPTHLIKTRGQQVTLRCSSQSGHNTVSWYQQALGQGPQFIFQYYREEENGRGNFPPRFSGLQFPNYSSELNVNALELDDSALYLCASSLRSGSKNEQFFGPGTRLTVL.

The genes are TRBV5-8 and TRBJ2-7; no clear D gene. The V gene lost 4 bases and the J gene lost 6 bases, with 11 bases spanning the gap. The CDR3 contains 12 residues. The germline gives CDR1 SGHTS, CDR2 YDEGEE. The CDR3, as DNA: TGTGCCAGCAGCCCCAGAGCAGGCGAGCAGTACTTC. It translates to CASSPRAGEQYF.

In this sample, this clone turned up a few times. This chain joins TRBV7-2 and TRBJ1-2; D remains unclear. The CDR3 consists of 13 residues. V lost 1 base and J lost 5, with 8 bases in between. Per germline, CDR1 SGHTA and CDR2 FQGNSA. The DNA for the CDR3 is TGTGCCAGCAGCTTAGGGCCGGAGTATGGCTACACCTTC. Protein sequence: CASSLGPEYGYTF.

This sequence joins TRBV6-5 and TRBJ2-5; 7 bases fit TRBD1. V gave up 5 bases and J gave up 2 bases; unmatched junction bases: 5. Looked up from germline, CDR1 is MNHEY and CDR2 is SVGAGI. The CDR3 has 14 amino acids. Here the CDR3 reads CASSGAGGQETQYF. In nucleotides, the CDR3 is TGTGCCAGCAGTGGTGCAGGGGGTCAAGAGACCCAGTACTTC.

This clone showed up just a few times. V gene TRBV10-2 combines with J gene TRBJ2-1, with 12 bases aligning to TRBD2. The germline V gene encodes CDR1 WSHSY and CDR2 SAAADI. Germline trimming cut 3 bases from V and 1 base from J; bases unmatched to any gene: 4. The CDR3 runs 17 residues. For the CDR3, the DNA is TGCGCCAGCAGTGACTTGACTAGCGGGAGTTCCTACAATGAGCAGTTCTTC. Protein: CASSDLTSGSSYNEQFF.

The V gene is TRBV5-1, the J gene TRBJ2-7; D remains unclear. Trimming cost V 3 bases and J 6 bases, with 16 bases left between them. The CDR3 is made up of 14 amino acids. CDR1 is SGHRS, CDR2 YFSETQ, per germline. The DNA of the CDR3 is TGCGCCAGCAGCTCCCACCCGGCCGGGCCCGAGCAGTACTTC. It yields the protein CASSSHPAGPEQYF.

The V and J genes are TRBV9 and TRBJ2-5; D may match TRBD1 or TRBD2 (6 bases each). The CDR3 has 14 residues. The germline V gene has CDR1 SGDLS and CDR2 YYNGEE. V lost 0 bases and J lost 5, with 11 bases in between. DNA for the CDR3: TGTGCCAGCAGCGTAGTGGGGGGCTTGGAGACCCAGTACTTC. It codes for CASSVVGGLETQYF.

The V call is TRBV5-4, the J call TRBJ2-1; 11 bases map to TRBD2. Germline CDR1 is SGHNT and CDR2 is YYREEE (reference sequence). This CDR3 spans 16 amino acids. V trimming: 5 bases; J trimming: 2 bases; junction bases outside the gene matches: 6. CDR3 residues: CASRATSGGTYNEQFF. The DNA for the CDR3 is TGTGCCAGCAGGGCAACTAGCGGGGGCACCTACAATGAGCAGTTCTTC.